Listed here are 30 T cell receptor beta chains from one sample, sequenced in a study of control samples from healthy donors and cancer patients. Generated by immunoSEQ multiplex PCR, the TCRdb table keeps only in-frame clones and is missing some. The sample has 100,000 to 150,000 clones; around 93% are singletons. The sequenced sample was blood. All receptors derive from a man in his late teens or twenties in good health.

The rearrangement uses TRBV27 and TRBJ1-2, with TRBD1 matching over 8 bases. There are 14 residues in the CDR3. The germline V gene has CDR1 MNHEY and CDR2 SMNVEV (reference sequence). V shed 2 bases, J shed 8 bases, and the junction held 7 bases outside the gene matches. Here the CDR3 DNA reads TGTGCCAGCAGTTTACTTCAGGGGGCCGGGGGCTACACCTTC. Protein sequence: CASSLLQGAGGYTF.

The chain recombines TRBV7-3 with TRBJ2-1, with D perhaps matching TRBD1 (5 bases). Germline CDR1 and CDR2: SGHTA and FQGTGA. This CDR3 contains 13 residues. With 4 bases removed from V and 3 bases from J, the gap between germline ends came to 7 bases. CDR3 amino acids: CASSSQDYNEQFF. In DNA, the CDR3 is TGTGCCAGCAGCTCACAGGACTACAATGAGCAGTTCTTC.

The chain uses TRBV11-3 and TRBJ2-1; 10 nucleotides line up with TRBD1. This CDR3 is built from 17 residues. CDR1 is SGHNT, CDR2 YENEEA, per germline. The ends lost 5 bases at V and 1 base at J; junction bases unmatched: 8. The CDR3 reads CASSPGTGEASYNEQFF. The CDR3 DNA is TGTGCCAGCAGCCCTGGGACAGGGGAGGCATCCTACAATGAGCAGTTCTTC.

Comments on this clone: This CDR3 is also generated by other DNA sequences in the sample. In DNA form, the CDR3 reads TGTGCCAGTAGACCCCCGGACGCGGCCCCTAAATTCTATTATGGCTACACCTTC. Translation: CASRPPDAAPKFYYGYTF. The rearrangement links TRBV19 to TRBJ1-2, with D unclear. The CDR3 consists of 18 residues. The ends were cut back, 6 bases at V and 5 bases at J, with 28 bases in the middle. Germline assignment: CDR1 LNHDA and CDR2 SQIVND (reference sequence).

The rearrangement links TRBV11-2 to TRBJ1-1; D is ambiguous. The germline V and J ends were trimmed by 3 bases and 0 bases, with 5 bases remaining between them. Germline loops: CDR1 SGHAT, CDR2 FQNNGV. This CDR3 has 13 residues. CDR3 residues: CASSFSLNTEAFF. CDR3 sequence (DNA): TGTGCCAGCAGCTTCAGCTTGAACACTGAAGCTTTCTTT.

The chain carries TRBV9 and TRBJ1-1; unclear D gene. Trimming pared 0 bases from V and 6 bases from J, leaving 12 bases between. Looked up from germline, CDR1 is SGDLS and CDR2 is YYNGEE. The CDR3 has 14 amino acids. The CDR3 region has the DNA TGTGCCAGCAGCGTAGTAGTTCAGGCAGCTGAAGCTTTCTTT. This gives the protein CASSVVVQAAEAFF.

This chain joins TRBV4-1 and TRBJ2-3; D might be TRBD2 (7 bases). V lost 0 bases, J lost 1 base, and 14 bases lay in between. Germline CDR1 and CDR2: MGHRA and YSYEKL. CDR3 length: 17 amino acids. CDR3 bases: TGCGCCAGCAGCCAAGAGAGGGGGGGGCCCCGCACAGATACGCAGTATTTT. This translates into CASSQERGGPRTDTQYF.

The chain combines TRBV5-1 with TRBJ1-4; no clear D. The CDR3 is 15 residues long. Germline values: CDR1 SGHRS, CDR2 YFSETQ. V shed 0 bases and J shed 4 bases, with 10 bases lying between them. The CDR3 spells CASSLAGQVNEKLFF. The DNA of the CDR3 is TGCGCCAGCAGCTTGGCAGGCCAGGTTAATGAAAAACTGTTTTTT.

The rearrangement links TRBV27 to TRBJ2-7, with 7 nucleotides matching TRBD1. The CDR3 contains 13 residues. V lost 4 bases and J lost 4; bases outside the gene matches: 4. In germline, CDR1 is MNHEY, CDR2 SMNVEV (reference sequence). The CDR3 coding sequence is TGTGCCAGCAGTTGGGGACAGCTTTACGAGCAGTACTTC. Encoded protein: CASSWGQLYEQYF.

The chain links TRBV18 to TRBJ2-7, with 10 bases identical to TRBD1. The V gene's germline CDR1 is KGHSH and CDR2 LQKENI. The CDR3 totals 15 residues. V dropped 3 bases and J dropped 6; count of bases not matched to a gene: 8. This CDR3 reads CASSPAGQGFGEQYF. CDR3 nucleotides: TGTGCCAGCTCACCCGCGGGACAGGGGTTCGGCGAGCAGTACTTC.

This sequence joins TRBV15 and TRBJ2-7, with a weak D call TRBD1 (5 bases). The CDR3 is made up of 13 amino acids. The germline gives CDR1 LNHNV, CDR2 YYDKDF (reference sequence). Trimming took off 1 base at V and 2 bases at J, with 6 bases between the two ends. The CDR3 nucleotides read TGTGCCACCAGCAGAGGGACAACCTACGAGCAGTACTTC. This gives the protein CATSRGTTYEQYF.

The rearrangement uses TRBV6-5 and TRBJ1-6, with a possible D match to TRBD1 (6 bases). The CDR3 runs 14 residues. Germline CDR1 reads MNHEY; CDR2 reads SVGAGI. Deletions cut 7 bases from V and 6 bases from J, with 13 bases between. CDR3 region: CASIDRSGNSPLHF. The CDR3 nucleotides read TGTGCCAGCATCGACAGGTCGGGTAATTCACCCCTCCACTTT.

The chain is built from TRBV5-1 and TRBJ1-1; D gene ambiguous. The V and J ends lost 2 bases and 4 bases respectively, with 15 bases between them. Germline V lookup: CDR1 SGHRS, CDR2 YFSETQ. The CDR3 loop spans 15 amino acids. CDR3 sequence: CASSFGTGRVTEAFF. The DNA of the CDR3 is TGCGCCAGCAGCTTCGGCACGGGGAGAGTCACTGAAGCTTTCTTT.

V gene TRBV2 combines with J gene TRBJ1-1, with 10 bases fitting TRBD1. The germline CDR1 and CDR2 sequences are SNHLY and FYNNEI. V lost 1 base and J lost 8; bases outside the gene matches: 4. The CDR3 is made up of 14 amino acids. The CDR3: CASSEEGTGVEAFF. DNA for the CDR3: TGTGCCAGCAGTGAAGAGGGGACAGGGGTGGAAGCTTTCTTT.

This chain's CDR3 is CASSQPGRTNYGYTF. DNA of the CDR3: TGCGCCAGCAGCCAACCGGGACGGACTAACTATGGCTACACCTTC. The V call is TRBV4-1, the J call TRBJ1-2; D may be TRBD1 (5 bases). V shed 2 bases and J shed 0 bases, with 10 bases lying between them. CDR1 MGHRA and CDR2 YSYEKL come from the germline V gene. The CDR3 extends over 15 amino acids.

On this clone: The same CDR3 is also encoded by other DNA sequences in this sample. The DNA of the CDR3 is TGTGCCAGCAGTTTATCGACAGGGGGGACCTATGGCTACACCTTC. Translated, it gives CASSLSTGGTYGYTF. The rearrangement joins TRBV27 to TRBJ1-2; 9 nucleotides line up with TRBD1. CDR3 length equals 15 residues. The germline gives CDR1 MNHEY, CDR2 SMNVEV (reference sequence). V lost 0 bases and J lost 4; bases outside the gene matches: 3.

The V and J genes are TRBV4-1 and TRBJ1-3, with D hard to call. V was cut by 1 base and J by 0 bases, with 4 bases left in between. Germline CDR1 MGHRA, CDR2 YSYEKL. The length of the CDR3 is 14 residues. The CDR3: CASSQATSGNTIYF. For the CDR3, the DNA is TGCGCCAGCAGCCAAGCGACCTCTGGAAACACCATATATTTT.

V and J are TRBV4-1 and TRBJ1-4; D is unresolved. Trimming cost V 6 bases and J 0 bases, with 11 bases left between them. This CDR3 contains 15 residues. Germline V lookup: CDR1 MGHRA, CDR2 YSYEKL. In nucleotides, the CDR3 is TGCGCCAGCAGTGCGACACCTGCAACTAATGAAAAACTGTTTTTT. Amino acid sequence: CASSATPATNEKLFF.

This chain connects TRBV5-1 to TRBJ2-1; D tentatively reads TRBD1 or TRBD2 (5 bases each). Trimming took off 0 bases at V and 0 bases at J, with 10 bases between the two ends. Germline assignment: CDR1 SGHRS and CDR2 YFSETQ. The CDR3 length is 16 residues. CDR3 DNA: TGCGCCAGCAGCTTGGGGGGGTCACGCTCCTACAATGAGCAGTTCTTC. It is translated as CASSLGGSRSYNEQFF. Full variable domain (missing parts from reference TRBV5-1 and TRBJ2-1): KAGVTQTPRYLIKTRGQQVTLSCSPISGHRSVSWYQQTPGQGLQFLFEYFSETQRNKGNFPGRFSGRQFSNSRSEMNVSTLELGDSALYLCASSLGGSRSYNEQFFGPGTRLTVL.

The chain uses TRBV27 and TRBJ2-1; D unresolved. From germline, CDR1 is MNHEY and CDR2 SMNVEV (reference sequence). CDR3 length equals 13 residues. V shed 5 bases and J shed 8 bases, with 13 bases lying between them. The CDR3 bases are TGTGCCAGCAGTCCACCTGGCGCCGATGAGCAGTTCTTC. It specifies CASSPPGADEQFF.

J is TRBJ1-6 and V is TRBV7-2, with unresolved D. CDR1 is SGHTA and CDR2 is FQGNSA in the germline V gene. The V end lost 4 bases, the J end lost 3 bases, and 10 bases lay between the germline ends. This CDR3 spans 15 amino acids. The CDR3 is CASSSRAVYNSPLHF. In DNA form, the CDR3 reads TGTGCCAGCAGCTCCCGGGCAGTCTATAATTCACCCCTCCACTTT.

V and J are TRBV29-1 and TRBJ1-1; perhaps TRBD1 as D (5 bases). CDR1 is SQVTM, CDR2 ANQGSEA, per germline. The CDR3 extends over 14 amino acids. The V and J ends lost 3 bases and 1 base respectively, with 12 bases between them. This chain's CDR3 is CSVDPGGKNTEAFF. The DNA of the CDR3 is TGCAGCGTTGACCCGGGGGGGAAGAACACTGAAGCTTTCTTT. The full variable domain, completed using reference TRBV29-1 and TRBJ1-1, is SAVISQKPSRDICQRGTSLTIQCQVDSQVTMMFWYRQQPGQSLTLIATANQGSEATYESGFVIDKFPISRPNLTFSTLTVSNMSPEDSSIYLCSVDPGGKNTEAFFGQGTRLTVV.

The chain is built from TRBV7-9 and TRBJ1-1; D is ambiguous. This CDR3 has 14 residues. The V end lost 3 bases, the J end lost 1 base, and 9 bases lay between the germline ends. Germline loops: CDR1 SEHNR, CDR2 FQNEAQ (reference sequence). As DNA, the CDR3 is TGTGCCAGCAGCTTTCCATCAGAGAACACTGAAGCTTTCTTT. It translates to CASSFPSENTEAFF.

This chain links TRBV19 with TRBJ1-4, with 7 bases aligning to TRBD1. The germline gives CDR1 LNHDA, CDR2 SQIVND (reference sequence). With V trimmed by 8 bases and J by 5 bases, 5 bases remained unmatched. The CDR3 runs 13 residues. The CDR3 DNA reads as TGTGCCAGTGAGGGGGCTCTAAATGAAAAACTGTTTTTT. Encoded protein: CASEGALNEKLFF.

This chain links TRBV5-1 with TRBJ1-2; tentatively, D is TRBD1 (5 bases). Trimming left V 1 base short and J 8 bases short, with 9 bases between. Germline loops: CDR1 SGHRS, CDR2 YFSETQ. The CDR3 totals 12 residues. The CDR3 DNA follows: TGCGCCAGCAGCTTGTCAGGGAGCGGCTACACCTTC. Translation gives CASSLSGSGYTF.

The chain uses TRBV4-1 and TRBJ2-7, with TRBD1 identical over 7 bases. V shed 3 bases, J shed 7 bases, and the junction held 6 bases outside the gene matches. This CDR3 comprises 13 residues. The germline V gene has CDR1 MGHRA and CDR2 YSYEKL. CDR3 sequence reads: CASSQTGLREQYF. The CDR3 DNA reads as TGCGCCAGCAGCCAGACAGGGCTGAGGGAGCAGTACTTC.

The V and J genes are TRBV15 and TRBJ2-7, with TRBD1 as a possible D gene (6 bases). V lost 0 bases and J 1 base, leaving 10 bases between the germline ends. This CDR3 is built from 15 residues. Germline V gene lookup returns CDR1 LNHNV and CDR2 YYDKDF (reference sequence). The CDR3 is CATSRELDSSYEQYF. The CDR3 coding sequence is TGTGCCACCAGCAGAGAACTGGACAGTTCCTACGAGCAGTACTTC. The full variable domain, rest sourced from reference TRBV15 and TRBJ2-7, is DAMVIQNPRYQVTQFGKPVTLSCSQTLNHNVMYWYQQKSSQAPKLLFHYYDKDFNNEADTPDNFQSRRPNTSFCFLDIRSPGLGDTAMYLCATSRELDSSYEQYFGPGTRLTVT.

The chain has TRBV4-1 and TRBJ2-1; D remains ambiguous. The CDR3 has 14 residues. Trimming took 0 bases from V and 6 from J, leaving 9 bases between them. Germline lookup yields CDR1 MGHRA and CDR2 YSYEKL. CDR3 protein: CASSQEPAPNEQFF. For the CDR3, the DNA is TGCGCCAGCAGCCAAGAGCCCGCACCCAATGAGCAGTTCTTC.

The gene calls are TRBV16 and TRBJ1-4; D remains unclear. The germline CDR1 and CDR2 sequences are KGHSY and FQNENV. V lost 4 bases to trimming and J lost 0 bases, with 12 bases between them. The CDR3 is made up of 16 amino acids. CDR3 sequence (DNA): TGTGCCAGCAGCCCCGCTGTACTAACAACTAATGAAAAACTGTTTTTT. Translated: CASSPAVLTTNEKLFF.

The CDR3 reads CASTEVGLNTEAFF. For the CDR3, the DNA is TGTGCCAGCACCGAGGTCGGTTTGAACACTGAAGCTTTCTTT. V usage is TRBV6-5 and J usage is TRBJ1-1; no definite D call. Germline V gene data show CDR1 as MNHEY and CDR2 as SVGAGI. V was shortened by 7 bases and J by 0 bases, with 12 bases between the two germline ends. This CDR3 has 14 residues.